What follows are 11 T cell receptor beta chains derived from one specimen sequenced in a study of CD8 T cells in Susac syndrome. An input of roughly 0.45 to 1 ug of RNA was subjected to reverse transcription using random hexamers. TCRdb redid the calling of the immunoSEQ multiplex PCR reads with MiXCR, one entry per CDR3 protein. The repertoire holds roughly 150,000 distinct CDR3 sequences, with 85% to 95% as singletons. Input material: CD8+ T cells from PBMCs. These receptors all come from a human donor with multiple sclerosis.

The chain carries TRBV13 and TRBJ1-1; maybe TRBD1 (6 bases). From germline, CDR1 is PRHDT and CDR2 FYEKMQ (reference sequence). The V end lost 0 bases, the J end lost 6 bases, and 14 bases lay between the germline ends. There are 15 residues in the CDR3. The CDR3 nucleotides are TGTGCCAGCAGCTTAGGCAGGAGAGGGGGAGCTGAAGCTTTCTTT. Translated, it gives CASSLGRRGGAEAFF.

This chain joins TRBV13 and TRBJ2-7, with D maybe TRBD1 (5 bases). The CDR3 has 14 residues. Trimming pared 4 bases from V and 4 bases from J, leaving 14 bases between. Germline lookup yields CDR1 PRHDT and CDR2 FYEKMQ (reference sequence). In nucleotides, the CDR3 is TGTGCCAGCAGCTCCTTCTCCCAGGGATACGAGCAGTACTTC. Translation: CASSSFSQGYEQYF. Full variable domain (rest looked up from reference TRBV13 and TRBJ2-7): AAGVIQSPRHLIKEKRETATLKCYPIPRHDTVYWYQQGPGQDPQFLISFYEKMQSDKGSIPDRFSAQQFSDYHSELNMSSLELGDSALYFCASSSFSQGYEQYFGPGTRLTVT.

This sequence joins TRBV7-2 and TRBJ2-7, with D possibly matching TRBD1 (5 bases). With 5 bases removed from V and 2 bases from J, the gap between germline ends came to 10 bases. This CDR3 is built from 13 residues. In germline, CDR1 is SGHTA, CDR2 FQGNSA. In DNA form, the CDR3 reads TGTGCCAGCAGCCCGGACAACACCTACGAGCAGTACTTC. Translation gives CASSPDNTYEQYF.

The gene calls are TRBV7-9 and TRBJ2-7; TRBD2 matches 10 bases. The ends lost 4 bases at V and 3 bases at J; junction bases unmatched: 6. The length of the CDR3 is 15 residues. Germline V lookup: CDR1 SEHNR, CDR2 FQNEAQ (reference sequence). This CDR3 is CASSSLAGAHYEQYF. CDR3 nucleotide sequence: TGTGCCAGCAGCTCCCTAGCGGGGGCACACTACGAGCAGTACTTC.

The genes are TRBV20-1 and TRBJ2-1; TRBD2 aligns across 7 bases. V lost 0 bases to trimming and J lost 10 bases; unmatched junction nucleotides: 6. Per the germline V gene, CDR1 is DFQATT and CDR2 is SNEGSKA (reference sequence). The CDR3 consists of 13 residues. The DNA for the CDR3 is TGCAGTGCTAGAGATGGGAGGGGACGGGAGCAGTTCTTC. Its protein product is CSARDGRGREQFF.

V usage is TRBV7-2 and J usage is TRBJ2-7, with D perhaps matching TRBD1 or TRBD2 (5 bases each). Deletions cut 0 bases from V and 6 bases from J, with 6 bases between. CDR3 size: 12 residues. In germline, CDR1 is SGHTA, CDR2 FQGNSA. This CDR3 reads CASSLAGVEQYF. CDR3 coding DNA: TGTGCCAGCAGCTTAGCGGGGGTCGAGCAGTACTTC.

The CDR3 region has the DNA TGCAGTGCTAGGATCCGGGACGCCCTCAACTATGGCTACACCTTC. This translates into CSARIRDALNYGYTF. The chain uses TRBV20-1 and TRBJ1-2; D is possibly TRBD1 (5 bases). The germline CDR1 and CDR2 sequences are DFQATT and SNEGSKA (reference sequence). The CDR3 is 15 residues long. V lost 3 bases and J lost 2, with 16 bases in between.

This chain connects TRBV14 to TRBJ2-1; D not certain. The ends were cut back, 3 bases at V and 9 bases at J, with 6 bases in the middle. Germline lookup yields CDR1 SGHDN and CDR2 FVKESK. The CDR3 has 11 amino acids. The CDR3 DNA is TGTGCCAGCAGCCATCTATCTGAGCAGTTCTTC. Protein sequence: CASSHLSEQFF.

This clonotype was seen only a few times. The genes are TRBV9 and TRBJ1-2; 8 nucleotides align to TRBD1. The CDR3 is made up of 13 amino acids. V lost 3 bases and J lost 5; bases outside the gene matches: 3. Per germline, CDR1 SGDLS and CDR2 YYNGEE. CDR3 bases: TGTGCCAGCAGCGCCACAGGGGGGTATGGCTACACCTTC. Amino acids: CASSATGGYGYTF.

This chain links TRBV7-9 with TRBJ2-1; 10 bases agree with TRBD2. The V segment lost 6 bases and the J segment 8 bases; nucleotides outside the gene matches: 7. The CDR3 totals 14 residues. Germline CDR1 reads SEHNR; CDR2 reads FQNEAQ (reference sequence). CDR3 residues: CASSPQLAGDEQFF. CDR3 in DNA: TGTGCCAGCAGTCCTCAGCTAGCGGGGGATGAGCAGTTCTTC.

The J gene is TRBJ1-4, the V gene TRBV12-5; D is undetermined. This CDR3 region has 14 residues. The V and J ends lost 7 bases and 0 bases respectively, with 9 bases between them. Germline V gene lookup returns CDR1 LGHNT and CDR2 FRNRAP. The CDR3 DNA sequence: TGTGCTAGTGCCTTGGCCTCAACTAATGAAAAACTGTTTTTT. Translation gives CASALASTNEKLFF.